Included here is one T cell receptor (beta chain) sequence, with context. Its cognate antigen has yet to be identified. Base-call qualities are not available, and no considerably larger clone is one nucleotide away. This sample was included in a study of shared clonotypes between healthy human individuals (TCRdb year 2020). Regarding the complete study: Two women and three men aged 18 to 49 years were included in the cohort. For each donor, three plates each were used for CD4 naive and CD4 memory, two plates were used for CD8 naive, and one plate was used for CD8 memory. To estimate repertoire size and how much clonotype sharing occurs between individuals, the study deeply sequenced the blood TCR repertoires of 4 to 6 healthy adults. Libraries were prepared and TCR repertoires were sequenced by different laboratories using diverse techniques, in order to increase sequencing depth and limit assay-specific biases. Leukapheresis yielded between about 0.94 and 8.9 billion PBMCs per donor.

The V end loses 5 bases and the J end loses 1 base, and a stretch of 14 bases separates them. CDR1 MDHEN and CDR2 SYDVKM were looked up in the germline V gene. The CDR3 measures 15 amino acids from cysteine to phenylalanine. Only the CDR3 DNA stays, 45 bases, in frame from base 1. Donors were healthy HIV-negative adults with no recently reported acute infections or vaccinations. Every donor was a Caucasian adult living in Nashville, Tennessee, USA. CD4+ T cells were enriched by magnetic negative selection, after which naive cells were positively selected on CD45RA and the negative fraction was taken as the memory subset. Blood was collected by leukapheresis, and PBMCs were isolated by Ficoll-Histopaque density gradient centrifugation and then cryopreserved in liquid nitrogen vapor phase. Purity and quantity of every magnetically sorted T cell population were checked by analytical flow cytometry. Each sorted fraction had its genomic DNA isolated and then quantified by UV absorbance on a Nanodrop 2000c.

On the study overall, not on this receptor specifically: Sampling was restricted to blood, and TCR repertoires in tissues likely differ from the TCR repertoires found in blood. Estimated clonotype richness was generally larger for naive than for memory subsets. Compared with non-shared clonotypes, clonotypes shared by all four sorted-subset donors had higher generation probabilities. Even with the large sequencing depth, rarefaction of the sorted-subset datasets indicated that sequencing was incomplete. Across a handful of donors, around 5% of naive CD4, around 3.3% of naive CD8, 2.3% of memory CD4, and roughly 0.4% of memory CD8 clonotypes were shared. Because the study included a small number of donors, the genetic and exposure-history diversity represented was limited. Pairwise subsampling indicated that sequencing depth was expected to affect the degree of clonotype sharing among donors.

TCR CDR3 regions were amplified from genomic DNA by multiplex PCR using the deep immunoSEQ assay. Extracted genomic DNA from each cell subset was distributed evenly across all wells of several immunoSEQ 96-well plates, and each plate was treated as a replicate. Each replicate PCR for sorted subsets received about 200 ng genomic DNA, equal to some 32,000 T cell genomes. The purified libraries were quantified using a Qubit 3.0 fluorometer, sized with a Bioanalyzer 2100, and then quantified again using the KAPA Library Quantification kit. Each immunoSEQ 96-well plate was sequenced on its own single-read 150-cycle Illumina NextSeq 550 flow cell. Per the source publication's procedure: Because only junctional sequences without quality scores were contained in the immunoSEQ output, filtering matching that applied to full-length reads could not be performed. To assign V/J genes and CDR3, sequences were annotated against IMGT germline references using PyIR, a Python wrapper for IgBLAST v1.9. Reads were removed for weak V/J assignments (E-value above 1e-6), missing CDR3, stop codons, out-of-frame junctions, or ambiguous translated residues. A V3J clonotype was defined by an identical inferred V gene, J gene, and CDR3 amino acid sequence. The percentage overlap between two repertoires was calculated by dividing the number of shared unique clonotypes by the size of the smaller repertoire. RTK rarefaction, the Chao1 estimator, and Recon v2.1 estimates of unobserved clonotypes were used to assess repertoire richness. Generation probabilities for all TCRbeta clonotypes obtained by the gDNA method from a handful of donors were computed using OLGA. TCRdb obtained this table from immuneACCESS and retained in-frame rearrangements with V and J assigned. These tables miss some clones; where compared with another copy, unresolved V genes account for less than half of the shortfall, and the remainder is unexplained. The DNA gave D and trimming, while V, J and clone size come from that table. In all, the sample holds around 2.1 million clones, and approximately 94% of those were seen once. The biggest ten clones account for 0.1% to 0.15% of the sample.

The sequencing sample was made of naive CD4+ T cells sorted from blood. The sample's cell subset or site, from its label and the paper: CD45RA+ positively selected. This clonotype was sampled from a man aged 18 to 29 in good health. The chain couples TRBV28 to TRBJ1-1; TRBD1 is a weak D gene call, 6 bases matching. The nucleotides are TGTGCCAGCAGTCCCCCAGCGGGACAGAACACTGAAGCTTTCTTT. It codes for CASSPPAGQNTEAFF.